A single sample is the source of the 12 T cell receptor beta chains below, sequenced in a study of T cell responses to AZD1222 COVID-19 vaccine (dated by TCRdb to about 2021). The time point label here, explained by the study, means: about 28 days (+/-7) after the second vaccine dose. The library was made by the immunoSEQ multiplex PCR assay. Drawn from immuneACCESS, this table holds only the in-frame rearrangements with V and J called that TCRdb kept. Clones are partly lost; checked studies trace under half to an unresolved V gene and leave the rest unexplained. A total of fewer than 200,000 clones appear in this sample, 90% to 95% of them only once. The ten biggest clones cover around 1.6% of the sample. Source: peripheral blood, taken 28 days after the second AZD1222 dose. These receptors were collected from an adult who received the AZD1222 COVID-19 vaccine.

This rearrangement joins TRBV5-6 to TRBJ1-2; 10 nucleotides line up with TRBD1. The CDR3 has 16 amino acids. Trimming removed 2 bases from V and 6 bases from J; junction bases left unmatched: 10. Germline V gene lookup returns CDR1 SGHDT and CDR2 YYEEEE. The CDR3 reads CASSLVPGQGRNGYTF. In DNA, the CDR3 is TGTGCCAGCAGCTTAGTCCCGGGACAGGGGAGGAATGGCTACACCTTC.

The gene calls are TRBV4-2 and TRBJ1-5; maybe TRBD1 (5 bases). V lost 4 bases and J lost 6, with 16 bases in between. Germline loops: CDR1 LGHNA, CDR2 YNFKEQ. The CDR3 extends over 15 amino acids. CDR3 sequence: CASSPERGSIQPQHF. CDR3 DNA: TGTGCCAGCAGCCCAGAGAGGGGTTCTATTCAGCCCCAGCATTTT.

The chain couples TRBV2 to TRBJ2-4; 8 nucleotides line up with TRBD1. Looked up from germline, CDR1 is SNHLY and CDR2 is FYNNEI. The trim removed 2 bases at V and 0 bases at J, leaving 6 bases unmatched. This CDR3 has 17 residues. The CDR3 region is CASSERGTGLAKNIQYF. Written as DNA, the CDR3 is TGTGCCAGCAGTGAACGGGGGACAGGTCTAGCCAAAAACATTCAGTACTTC.

The DNA of the CDR3 is TGTGCCAGTAGTCTAGGGTTTCGAGATACGCAGTATTTT. As protein: CASSLGFRDTQYF. The V and J genes are TRBV19 and TRBJ2-3; the D is unclear. The V gene's germline CDR1 is LNHDA and CDR2 SQIVND (reference sequence). V lost 5 bases and J 5 bases, leaving 11 bases between the germline ends. This CDR3 is 13 amino acids long.

The chain joins TRBV10-2 to TRBJ1-3, with D possibly TRBD1 on 5 matching bases. The CDR3 runs 15 residues. Trimming removed 7 bases from V and 0 bases from J, with 13 bases in between. From germline, CDR1 is WSHSY and CDR2 SAAADI. CDR3 region: CASMTVTASGNTIYF. The DNA of the CDR3 is TGCGCCAGCATGACAGTCACCGCCTCTGGAAACACCATATATTTT.

This sequence joins TRBV2 and TRBJ1-1; 8 nucleotides agree with TRBD1. Germline loops: CDR1 SNHLY, CDR2 FYNNEI. The CDR3 is 15 residues long. V gave up 5 bases and J gave up 0 bases; unmatched junction bases: 5. This CDR3 is CASSQGARMNTEAFF. The CDR3 DNA reads TGTGCCAGCAGTCAGGGGGCAAGGATGAACACTGAAGCTTTCTTT.

The chain joins TRBV5-6 to TRBJ1-2, with TRBD1 matching over 10 bases. Germline CDR1 and CDR2: SGHDT and YYEEEE. Trimming cost V 0 bases and J 8 bases; bases outside gene matches: 4. This CDR3 contains 14 residues. CDR3 nucleotides: TGTGCCAGCAGCTTGGTCGACAGGGGGCGCGGCTACACCTTC. It encodes CASSLVDRGRGYTF. The variable domain in full, with the rest retrieved from reference TRBV5-6 and TRBJ1-2, is DAGVTQSPTHLIKTRGQQVTLRCSPKSGHDTVSWYQQALGQGPQFIFQYYEEEERQRGNFPDRFSGHQFPNYSSELNVNALLLGDSALYLCASSLVDRGRGYTFGSGTRLTVV.

Concerning this clone: The same CDR3 can be traced to other DNA sequences in this sample. J is TRBJ2-1 and V is TRBV29-1; D is unclear. The V end lost 6 bases, the J end lost 3 bases, and 3 bases lay between the germline ends. This CDR3 region has 10 residues. The germline CDR1 and CDR2 sequences are SQVTM and ANQGSEA. The DNA for the CDR3 is TGCAGCGTCGACTACAATGAGCAGTTCTTC. Its protein product is CSVDYNEQFF.

This chain connects TRBV4-3 to TRBJ2-7; 14 bases agree with TRBD2. The length of the CDR3 is 19 residues. The V segment lost 1 base and the J segment 7 bases; nucleotides outside the gene matches: 15. Germline V gene lookup returns CDR1 LGHNA and CDR2 YSLEER. The DNA for the CDR3 is TGCGCCAGCAGCCAAGCGTCCGGGACTAGCGGGGGACCGACGAATGAGCAGTACTTC. This sequence encodes CASSQASGTSGGPTNEQYF.

V usage is TRBV7-9 and J usage is TRBJ2-7, with D perhaps matching TRBD2 (6 bases). This CDR3 comprises 13 residues. From germline, CDR1 is SEHNR and CDR2 FQNEAQ (reference sequence). V was cut by 5 bases and J by 3 bases, with 11 bases left in between. The DNA for the CDR3 is TGTGCCAGCAGCATAGACGGGGGCTACGAGCAGTACTTC. Translation: CASSIDGGYEQYF.

The chain carries TRBV24-1 and TRBJ2-2, with a tentative D call TRBD2 (5 bases). The CDR3 has 12 residues. Germline values: CDR1 KGHDR, CDR2 SFDVKD. Trimming stripped 9 bases from V and 5 bases from J, with 9 bases between. The chain's CDR3 is CATSRGTGELFF. DNA of the CDR3: TGTGCCACCTCCCGGGGAACCGGGGAGCTGTTTTTT.

This clone was picked up a small number of times. This chain joins TRBV4-1 and TRBJ2-1, with 16 bases that match TRBD2. V dropped 3 bases and J dropped 4; count of bases not matched to a gene: 9. Germline values: CDR1 MGHRA, CDR2 YSYEKL. The CDR3 is 19 amino acids. CDR3 nucleotide sequence: TGCGCCAGCAGCCACCCGGGACTAGCGGGAGGGCCGGAGTACAATGAGCAGTTCTTC. This gives the protein CASSHPGLAGGPEYNEQFF.